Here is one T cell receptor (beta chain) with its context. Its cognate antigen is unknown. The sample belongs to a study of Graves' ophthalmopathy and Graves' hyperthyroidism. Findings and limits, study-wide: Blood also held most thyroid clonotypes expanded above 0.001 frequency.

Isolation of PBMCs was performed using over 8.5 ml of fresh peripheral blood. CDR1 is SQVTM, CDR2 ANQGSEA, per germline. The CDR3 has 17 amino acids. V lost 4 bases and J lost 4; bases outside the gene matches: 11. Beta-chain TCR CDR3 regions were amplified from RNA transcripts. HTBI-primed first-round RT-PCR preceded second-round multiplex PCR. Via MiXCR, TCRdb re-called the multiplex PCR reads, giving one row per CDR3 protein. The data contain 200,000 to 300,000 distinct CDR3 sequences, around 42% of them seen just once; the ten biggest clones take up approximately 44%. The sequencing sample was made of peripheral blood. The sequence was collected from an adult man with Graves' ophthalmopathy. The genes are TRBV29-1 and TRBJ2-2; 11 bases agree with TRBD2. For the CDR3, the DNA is TGCAGCGTTGGTAAGGTAGCGGGAGGGCTCGGCACCGGGGAGCTGTTTTTT. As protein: CSVGKVAGGLGTGELFF.